The rows below give T cell receptor beta chains drawn from one sample of a study of blood T cell repertoires in COVID-19. TCRdb's table, derived via immunoSEQ multiplex PCR, lists solely in-frame clones and lacks some. The repertoire has around 220,000 clones, 65% to 85% of them found once; the top ten carry around 9.3%. The sequencing sample was made of peripheral blood. The source is a woman older than 75 with acute or convalescent COVID-19. CDR3s include the opening cysteine and the closing phenylalanine or tryptophan.

v_gene: TRBV11-3; j_gene: TRBJ2-1; CDR3aa: CASSLGGGSEQFF
v_gene: TRBV6-5; j_gene: TRBJ1-2; CDR3aa: CASSELEGPNYGYTF
v_gene: TRBV5-1; j_gene: TRBJ2-5; CDR3aa: CASSLALAGGKETQYF
v_gene: TRBV11-2; j_gene: TRBJ1-2; CDR3aa: CASSRVYGYTF
v_gene: TRBV11-3; j_gene: TRBJ2-3; CDR3aa: CASSLDQTDTQYF
v_gene: TRBV5-1; j_gene: TRBJ2-5; CDR3aa: CASRGTGGGSLETQYF
v_gene: TRBV6-2/TRBV6-3; j_gene: TRBJ2-5; CDR3aa: CASSPNRGGFGETQYF
v_gene: TRBV9; j_gene: TRBJ2-2; CDR3aa: CASSVGIMGTSGTGELFF
v_gene: TRBV19; j_gene: TRBJ2-1; CDR3aa: CASSQGLDGVNEQFF
v_gene: TRBV3-1/TRBV3-2; j_gene: TRBJ2-7; CDR3aa: CASSPRLAGVGEQYF
v_gene: TRBV30; j_gene: TRBJ2-3; CDR3aa: CAWSVQANTDTQYF
v_gene: TRBV27; j_gene: TRBJ2-1; CDR3aa: CASKRDFNNEQFF
v_gene: TRBV18; j_gene: TRBJ2-1; CDR3aa: CASSPGAQREEQFF
v_gene: TRBV11-2; j_gene: TRBJ2-7; CDR3aa: CASSVTGGPYEQYF
v_gene: TRBV19; j_gene: TRBJ2-3; CDR3aa: CASSGGLRTDTQYF
v_gene: TRBV18; j_gene: TRBJ1-2; CDR3aa: CASSPSGGRGYGYTF
v_gene: TRBV28; j_gene: TRBJ1-5; CDR3aa: CATRTGGAFQGQPQHF
v_gene: TRBV25-1; j_gene: TRBJ2-7; CDR3aa: CASTREAIHEQYF
v_gene: TRBV24-1; j_gene: TRBJ1-4; CDR3aa: CATSLGRTGVEKLFF
v_gene: TRBV2; j_gene: TRBJ1-6; CDR3aa: CARGGNGNSPLHF
v_gene: TRBV7-3; j_gene: TRBJ1-1; CDR3aa: CASSLTDLADNTEAFF
v_gene: TRBV4-1; j_gene: TRBJ2-7; CDR3aa: CASSYGLAVSYEQYF